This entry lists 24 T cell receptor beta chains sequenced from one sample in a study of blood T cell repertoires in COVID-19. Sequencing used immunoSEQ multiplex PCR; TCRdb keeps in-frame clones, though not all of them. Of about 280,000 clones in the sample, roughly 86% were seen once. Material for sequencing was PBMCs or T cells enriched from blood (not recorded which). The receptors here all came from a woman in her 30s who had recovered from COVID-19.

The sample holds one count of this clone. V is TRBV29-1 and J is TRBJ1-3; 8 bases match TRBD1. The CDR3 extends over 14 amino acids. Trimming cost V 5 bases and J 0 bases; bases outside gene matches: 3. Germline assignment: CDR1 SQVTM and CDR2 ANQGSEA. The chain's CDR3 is CSVSTGGSGNTIYF. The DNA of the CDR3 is TGCAGCGTTTCCACAGGGGGCTCTGGAAACACCATATATTTT.

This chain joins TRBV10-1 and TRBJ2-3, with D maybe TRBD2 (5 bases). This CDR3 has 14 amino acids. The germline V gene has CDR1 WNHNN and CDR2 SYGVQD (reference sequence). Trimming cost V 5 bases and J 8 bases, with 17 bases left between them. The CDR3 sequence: CASSNGSPRGTQYF. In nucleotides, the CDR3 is TGCGCCAGCAGTAACGGCAGTCCCCGGGGTACGCAGTATTTT.

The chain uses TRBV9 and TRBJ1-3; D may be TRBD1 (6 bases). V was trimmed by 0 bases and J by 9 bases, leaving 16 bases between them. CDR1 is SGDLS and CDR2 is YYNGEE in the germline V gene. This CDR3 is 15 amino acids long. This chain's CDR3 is CASSVVPQGLGTIYF. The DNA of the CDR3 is TGTGCCAGCAGCGTAGTGCCCCAGGGGCTGGGCACCATATATTTT.

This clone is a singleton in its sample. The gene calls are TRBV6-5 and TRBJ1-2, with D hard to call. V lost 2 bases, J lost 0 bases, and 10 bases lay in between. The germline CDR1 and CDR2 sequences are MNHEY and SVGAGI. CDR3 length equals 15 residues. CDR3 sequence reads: CASSYLQNANYGYTF. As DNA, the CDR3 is TGTGCCAGCAGTTACCTCCAGAACGCTAACTATGGCTACACCTTC.

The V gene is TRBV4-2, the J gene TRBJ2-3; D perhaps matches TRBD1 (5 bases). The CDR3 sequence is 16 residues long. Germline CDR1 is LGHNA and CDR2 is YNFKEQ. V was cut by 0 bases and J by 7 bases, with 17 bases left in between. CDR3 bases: TGTGCCAGCAGCCAAGATCGGCTGGGGCCCATCTATACGCAGTATTTT. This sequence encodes CASSQDRLGPIYTQYF.

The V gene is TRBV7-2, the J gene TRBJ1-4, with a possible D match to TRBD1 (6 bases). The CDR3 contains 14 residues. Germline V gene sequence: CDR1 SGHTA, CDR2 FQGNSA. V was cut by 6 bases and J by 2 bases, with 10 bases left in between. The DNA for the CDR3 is TGTGCCAGCAGTCGACAGGCGACTAATGAAAAACTGTTTTTT. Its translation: CASSRQATNEKLFF.

The CDR3 is CASSLEIGGQPLLEQYF. The CDR3 DNA is TGCGCCAGCAGCTTGGAGATTGGGGGACAGCCACTTCTCGAGCAGTACTTC. This sequence joins TRBV5-1 and TRBJ2-7; 7 bases line up with TRBD1. The length of the CDR3 is 17 residues. Trimming removed 0 bases from V and 6 bases from J; junction bases left unmatched: 15. Germline V lookup: CDR1 SGHRS, CDR2 YFSETQ.

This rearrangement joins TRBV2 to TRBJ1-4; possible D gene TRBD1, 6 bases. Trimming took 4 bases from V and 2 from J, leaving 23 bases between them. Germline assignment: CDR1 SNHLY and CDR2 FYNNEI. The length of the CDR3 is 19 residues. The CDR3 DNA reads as TGTGCCAGCAGTGGGACAGTTTCCGCTTCTCCGGCGACTAATGAAAAACTGTTTTTT. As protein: CASSGTVSASPATNEKLFF. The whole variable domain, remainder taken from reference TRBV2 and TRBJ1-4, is EPEVTQTPSHQVTQMGQEVILRCVPISNHLYFYWYRQILGQKVEFLVSFYNNEISEKSEIFDDQFSVERPDGSNFTLKIRSTKLEDSAMYFCASSGTVSASPATNEKLFFGSGTQLSVL.

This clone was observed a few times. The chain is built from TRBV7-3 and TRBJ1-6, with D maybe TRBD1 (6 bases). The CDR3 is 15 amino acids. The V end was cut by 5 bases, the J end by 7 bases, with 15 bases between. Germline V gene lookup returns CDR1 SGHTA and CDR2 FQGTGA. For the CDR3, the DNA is TGTGCCAGCAGCCTCGTCGCAGGGGTCAATTCACCCCTCCACTTT. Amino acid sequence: CASSLVAGVNSPLHF.

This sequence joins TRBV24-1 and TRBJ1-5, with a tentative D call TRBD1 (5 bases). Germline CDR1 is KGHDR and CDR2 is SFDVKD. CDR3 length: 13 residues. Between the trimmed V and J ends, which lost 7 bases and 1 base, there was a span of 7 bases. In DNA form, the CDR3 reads TGTGCCACCAGCCGGACAAGCAATCAGCCCCAGCATTTT. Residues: CATSRTSNQPQHF.

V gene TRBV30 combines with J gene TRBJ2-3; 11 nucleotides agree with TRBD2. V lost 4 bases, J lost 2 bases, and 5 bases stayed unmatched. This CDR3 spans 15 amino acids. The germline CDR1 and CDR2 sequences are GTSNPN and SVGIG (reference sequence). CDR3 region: CAWNLAGGPTDTQYF. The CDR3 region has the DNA TGTGCCTGGAACCTAGCGGGGGGACCCACAGATACGCAGTATTTT.

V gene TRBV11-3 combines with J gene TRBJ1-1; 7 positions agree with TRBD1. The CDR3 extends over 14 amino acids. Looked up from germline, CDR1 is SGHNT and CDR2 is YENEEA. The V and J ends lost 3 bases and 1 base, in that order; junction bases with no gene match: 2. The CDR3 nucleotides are TGTGCCAGCAGCTTTGGGACAGCGAACACTGAAGCTTTCTTT. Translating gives CASSFGTANTEAFF.

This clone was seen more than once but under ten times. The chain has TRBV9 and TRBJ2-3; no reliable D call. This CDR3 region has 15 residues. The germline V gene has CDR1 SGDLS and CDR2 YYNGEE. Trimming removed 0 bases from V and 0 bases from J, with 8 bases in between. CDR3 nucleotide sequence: TGTGCCAGCAGCGTAGGCGCCCCTAGCACAGATACGCAGTATTTT. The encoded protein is CASSVGAPSTDTQYF.

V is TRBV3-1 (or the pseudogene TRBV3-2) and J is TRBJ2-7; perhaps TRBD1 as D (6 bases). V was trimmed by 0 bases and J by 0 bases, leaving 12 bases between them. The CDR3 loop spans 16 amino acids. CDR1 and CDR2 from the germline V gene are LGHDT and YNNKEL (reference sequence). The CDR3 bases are TGTGCCAGCAGCCAAGACAGGGGTTACAGCTCCTACGAGCAGTACTTC. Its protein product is CASSQDRGYSSYEQYF.

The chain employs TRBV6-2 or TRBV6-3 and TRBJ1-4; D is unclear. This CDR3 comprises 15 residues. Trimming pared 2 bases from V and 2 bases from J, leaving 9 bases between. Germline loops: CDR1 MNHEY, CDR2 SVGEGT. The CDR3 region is CASSYKATTNEKLFF. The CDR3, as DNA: TGTGCCAGCAGTTACAAAGCGACGACTAATGAAAAACTGTTTTTT.

The DNA of the CDR3 is TGTGCCAGCAGCTTGGAGGGGATTGATGGCTACACCTTC. Encoded protein: CASSLEGIDGYTF. The chain joins TRBV7-9 to TRBJ1-2, with D perhaps TRBD1 (5 bases). V lost 3 bases to trimming and J lost 6 bases, with 11 bases between them. Per germline, CDR1 SEHNR and CDR2 FQNEAQ (reference sequence). CDR3 length: 13 amino acids. Complete variable domain (other parts from reference TRBV7-9 and TRBJ1-2): DTGVSQNPRHKITKRGQNVTFRCDPISEHNRLYWYRQTLGQGPEFLTYFQNEAQLEKSRLLSDRFSAERPKGSFSTLEIQRTEQGDSAMYLCASSLEGIDGYTFGSGTRLTVV.

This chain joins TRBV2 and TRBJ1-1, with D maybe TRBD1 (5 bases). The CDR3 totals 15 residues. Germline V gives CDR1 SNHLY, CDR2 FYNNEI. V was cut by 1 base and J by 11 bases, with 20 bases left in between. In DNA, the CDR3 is TGTGCCAGCAGTGAAGAAGTATGGGGGACTAGACTCGCTTTCTTT. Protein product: CASSEEVWGTRLAFF.

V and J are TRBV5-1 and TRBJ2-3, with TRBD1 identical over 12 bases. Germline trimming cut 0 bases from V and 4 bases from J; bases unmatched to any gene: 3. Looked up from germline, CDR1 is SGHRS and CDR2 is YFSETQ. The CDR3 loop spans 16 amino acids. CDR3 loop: CASSLAGTGGPDTQYF. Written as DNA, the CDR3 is TGCGCCAGCAGCTTGGCGGGGACAGGGGGCCCAGATACGCAGTATTTT.

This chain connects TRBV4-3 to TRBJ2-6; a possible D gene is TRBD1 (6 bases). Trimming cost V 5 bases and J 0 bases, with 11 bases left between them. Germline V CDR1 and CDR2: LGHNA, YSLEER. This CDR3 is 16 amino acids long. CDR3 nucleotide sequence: TGCGCCAGCAGCAGACAGGCTAACTCTGGGGCCAACGTCCTGACTTTC. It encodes CASSRQANSGANVLTF.

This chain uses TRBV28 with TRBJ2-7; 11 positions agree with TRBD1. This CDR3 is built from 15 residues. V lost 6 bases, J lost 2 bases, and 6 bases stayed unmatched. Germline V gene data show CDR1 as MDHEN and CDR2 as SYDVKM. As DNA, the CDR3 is TGTGCCAGCAGCCCCGTGGGACAGGGGGCCTACGAGCAGTACTTC. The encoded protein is CASSPVGQGAYEQYF.

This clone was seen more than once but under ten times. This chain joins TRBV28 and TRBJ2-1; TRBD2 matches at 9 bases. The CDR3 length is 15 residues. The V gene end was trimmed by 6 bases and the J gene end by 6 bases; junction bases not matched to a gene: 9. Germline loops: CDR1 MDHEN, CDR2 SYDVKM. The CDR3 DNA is TGTGCCAGCAGCCTTGGTGGACTAGCGTCCAATGAGCAGTTCTTC. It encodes CASSLGGLASNEQFF.

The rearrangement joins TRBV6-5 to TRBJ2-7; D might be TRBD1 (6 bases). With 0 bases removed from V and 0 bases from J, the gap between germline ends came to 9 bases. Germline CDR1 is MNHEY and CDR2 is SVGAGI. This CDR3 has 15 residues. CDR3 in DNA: TGTGCCAGCAGTTACTCTCAGGGGCCCTCCTACGAGCAGTACTTC. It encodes CASSYSQGPSYEQYF.

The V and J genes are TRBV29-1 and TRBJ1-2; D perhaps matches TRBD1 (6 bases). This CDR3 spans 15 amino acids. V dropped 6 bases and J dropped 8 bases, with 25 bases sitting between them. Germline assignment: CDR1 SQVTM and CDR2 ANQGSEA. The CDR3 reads CSVAATGQVKEGYTF. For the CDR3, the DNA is TGCAGCGTCGCAGCAACAGGGCAGGTTAAGGAGGGCTACACCTTC. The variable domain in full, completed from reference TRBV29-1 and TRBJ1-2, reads SAVISQKPSRDICQRGTSLTIQCQVDSQVTMMFWYRQQPGQSLTLIATANQGSEATYESGFVIDKFPISRPNLTFSTLTVSNMSPEDSSIYLCSVAATGQVKEGYTFGSGTRLTVV.

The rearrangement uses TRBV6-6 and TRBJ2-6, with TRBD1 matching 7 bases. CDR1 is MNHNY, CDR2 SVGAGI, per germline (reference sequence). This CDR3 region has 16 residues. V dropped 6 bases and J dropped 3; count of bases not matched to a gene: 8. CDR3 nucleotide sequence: TGTGCCAGCAGCCATCCGACAGGGCGTGGGGCCAACGTCCTGACTTTC. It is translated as CASSHPTGRGANVLTF.